The entry that follows covers one T cell receptor beta chain sequence. Antigen unknown. TCRdb redid the calling of the reads with MiXCR, one entry per CDR3 protein. The sample holds about 770,000 distinct CDR3 sequences, 25% to 30% seen once. Germline loops: CDR1 SEHNR, CDR2 FQNEAQ (reference sequence). The CDR3 is 16 residues long. V was pared by 5 bases and J by 4 bases, with 13 bases of the junction left unmatched. The data originate from a study of T cell repertoires in cytomegalovirus infection. Study at large: Carrying CMV and the relevant HLA type showed in public TCR beta signatures.

This chain uses TRBV7-9 with TRBJ1-2; 7 bases match TRBD1. The sample here was cultured CD8+ T cells from PBMCs, taken from culture after CMV antigen stimulation. The TCR comes from a human donor in good health (CMV status not recorded). Some clones in this sample may be carry-over from other donors' samples. CDR3 coding DNA: TGTGCCAGCAGCCTTTTTGTCAGGGGGGATCCCTATGGCTACACCTTC. Amino acid sequence: CASSLFVRGDPYGYTF.